Listed here are 16 T cell receptor beta chains from one sample, sequenced in a study of T-cell reconstitution after alpha-beta-depleted transplantation in children. As it was prepared, the TCRbeta library received unique molecular identifiers. Via MiXCR, TCRdb re-called the PCR reads, giving one row per CDR3 protein. The sample has almost 250,000 distinct CDR3 sequences; under 30% are singletons. The starting material was PBMCs, obtained before TCRalphabeta/CD19-depleted stem cell transplant. These receptors originate from a girl aged 2-9 years with Fanconi anemia, due to receive a stem cell transplant.

This clonotype occurred many times. The chain carries TRBV7-3 and TRBJ2-1, with TRBD1 identical over 10 bases. The CDR3 spans 14 residues. CDR1 is SGHTA, CDR2 FQGTGA, per germline. Unmatched junction bases numbered 1, after V lost 4 bases and J lost 4 bases. The CDR3 is CASSSDRGYNEQFF. CDR3 DNA: TGTGCCAGCAGCTCGGACAGGGGGTACAATGAGCAGTTCTTC.

This clonotype was found many times. J is TRBJ1-3 and V is TRBV15, with a tentative D call TRBD1 (6 bases). Trimming shortened V by 1 base and J by 8 bases, and 15 bases separated the two germline ends. The CDR3 is 15 amino acids. CDR1 LNHNV and CDR2 YYDKDF come from the germline V gene (reference sequence). The CDR3: CATSRATFRGDTIYF. The CDR3 nucleotides are TGTGCCACCAGCAGAGCTACCTTCAGGGGAGACACCATATATTTT.

This rearrangement joins TRBV25-1 to TRBJ2-3, with D unclear. The V gene's germline CDR1 is MGHDK and CDR2 SYGVNS. V shed 5 bases and J shed 0 bases, with 6 bases lying between them. The CDR3 length is 13 residues. Here the CDR3 reads CASSWTSTDTQYF. CDR3 DNA sequence: TGTGCCAGCAGTTGGACGAGCACAGATACGCAGTATTTT. Filled out from reference TRBV25-1 and TRBJ2-3, the complete variable domain reads EADIYQTPRYLVIGTGKKITLECSQTMGHDKMYWYQQDPGMELHLIHYSYGVNSTEKGDLSSESTVSRIRTEHFPLTLESARPSHTSQYLCASSWTSTDTQYFGPGTRLTVL.

This clonotype was seen at least ten times. This chain uses TRBV27 with TRBJ2-7; the match to TRBD1 covers 9 bases. Trimming at V came to 5 bases and at J to 7 bases, leaving 6 bases not matched to a gene. This CDR3 has 13 amino acids. Germline V gives CDR1 MNHEY, CDR2 SMNVEV (reference sequence). The CDR3 here is CASSPGQGWEQYF. DNA of the CDR3: TGTGCCAGCAGTCCGGGACAGGGCTGGGAGCAGTACTTC.

This clonotype was seen repeatedly, ten times or more. The rearrangement joins TRBV9 to TRBJ2-5; 10 bases match TRBD2. The CDR3 covers 16 residues. Trimming removed 0 bases from V and 5 bases from J; junction bases left unmatched: 7. Germline V lookup: CDR1 SGDLS, CDR2 YYNGEE. CDR3 sequence reads: CASSVDPSGRAETQYF. The CDR3 nucleotides are TGTGCCAGCAGCGTAGATCCGAGCGGGAGGGCTGAGACCCAGTACTTC.

This clonotype was detected only a few times. This chain joins TRBV20-1 and TRBJ1-2, with D possibly being TRBD1 (5 bases). V was shortened by 3 bases and J by 3 bases, with 14 bases between the two germline ends. The germline CDR1 and CDR2 sequences are DFQATT and SNEGSKA (reference sequence). This CDR3 spans 14 amino acids. The CDR3 DNA sequence: TGCAGTGCTAGCCGACACCTCAGGGACTATGGCTACACCTTC. Protein sequence: CSASRHLRDYGYTF.

This clonotype was recorded many times. Here the CDR3 DNA reads TGCGCCAGCAGCTTGGTAACAGGGGGAGGCTATGGCTACACCTTC. Translating gives CASSLVTGGGYGYTF. The chain has TRBV5-1 and TRBJ1-2; 8 nucleotides match TRBD1. J gave up 4 bases and V 0 bases, and 5 bases lay outside the gene matches. This CDR3 spans 15 amino acids. Germline values: CDR1 SGHRS, CDR2 YFSETQ.

This rearrangement joins TRBV4-1 to TRBJ2-3, with TRBD2 matching over 8 bases. The V gene end was trimmed by 4 bases and the J gene end by 14 bases; junction bases not matched to a gene: 14. Germline V gene lookup returns CDR1 MGHRA and CDR2 YSYEKL. The CDR3 contains 14 residues. CDR3 coding DNA: TGCGCCAGCAGCCTTTCAGAATGGCGGGAGGTTCTGTATTTT. Translating gives CASSLSEWREVLYF.

Ten or more counts support this clonotype. This chain uses TRBV29-1 with TRBJ1-3; weak D call: TRBD1 (6 bases). V was clipped by 2 bases and J by 7 bases, with 9 bases between them. Germline loops: CDR1 SQVTM, CDR2 ANQGSEA. The CDR3 is made up of 12 amino acids. The CDR3 DNA reads as TGCAGCGTTGAAATAACAGGGAACACCATATATTTT. Translation: CSVEITGNTIYF.

The genes are TRBV20-1 and TRBJ2-1; D possibly corresponds to TRBD2 (6 bases). The CDR3 is made up of 11 amino acids. Per the germline V gene, CDR1 is DFQATT and CDR2 is SNEGSKA (reference sequence). The V end was cut by 6 bases, the J end by 8 bases, with 11 bases between. The CDR3 DNA reads TGCAGTGCCGCGGGATCCTATGAGCAGTTCTTC. Its translation is CSAAGSYEQFF.

The chain combines TRBV6-2 or TRBV6-3 with TRBJ2-3, with D perhaps matching TRBD1 (6 bases). The CDR3 spans 16 residues. Germline-derived CDR1 and CDR2 are MNHEY and SVGEGT. V was trimmed by 2 bases and J by 4 bases, leaving 16 bases between them. The CDR3 here is CASSYGRSTGPDTQYF. DNA for the CDR3: TGTGCCAGCAGTTACGGGCGGTCAACAGGGCCAGATACGCAGTATTTT.

This clonotype was seen repeatedly, ten times or more. This sequence joins TRBV20-1 and TRBJ2-5; a weak D match, TRBD1 (6 bases). V gave up 3 bases and J gave up 0 bases, with 11 bases separating them. Germline CDR1 and CDR2: DFQATT and SNEGSKA (reference sequence). The CDR3 length is 14 residues. The CDR3 sequence: CSARDSWYQETQYF. The CDR3 region has the DNA TGCAGTGCTAGGGACAGCTGGTACCAAGAGACCCAGTACTTC.

This clonotype has only a few counts. The chain couples TRBV4-2 to TRBJ2-1; 10 nucleotides agree with TRBD2. Germline CDR1 is LGHNA and CDR2 is YNFKEQ. J was trimmed by 11 bases and V by 0 bases; bases with no gene match: 10. The CDR3 is 16 residues long. Here the CDR3 DNA reads TGTGCCAGCAGCCAAGACTTAAGCGGGGGGGCCAGTAAGCAGTTCTTC. Translation: CASSQDLSGGASKQFF.

This clonotype was detected only a few times. The chain uses TRBV29-1 and TRBJ2-1; the match to TRBD2 covers 9 bases. Germline V lookup: CDR1 SQVTM, CDR2 ANQGSEA. With 7 bases clipped from V and 7 bases from J, the junction kept 8 bases outside the gene matches. CDR3 length equals 13 residues. DNA for the CDR3: TGCAGCGCTCAGCGGGAGGTCGTTAATGAGCAGTTCTTC. It encodes CSAQREVVNEQFF.

Only one count was recorded for this clonotype. The chain carries TRBV7-8 and TRBJ2-5, with 10 bases matching TRBD2. The ends lost 7 bases at V and 5 bases at J; junction bases unmatched: 13. This CDR3 is built from 16 residues. Looked up from germline, CDR1 is SGHVS and CDR2 is FQNEAQ. CDR3: CASTPGLATVGETQYF. CDR3 bases: TGTGCCAGCACGCCGGGACTAGCGACAGTGGGTGAGACCCAGTACTTC.

This clonotype has only one observation. The chain combines TRBV20-1 with TRBJ2-2; TRBD1 agrees at 9 bases. Trimming cost V 0 bases and J 7 bases; bases outside gene matches: 6. The CDR3 covers 15 residues. In germline, CDR1 is DFQATT, CDR2 SNEGSKA (reference sequence). As DNA, the CDR3 is TGCAGTGCTAGAGATCAGGGGACAGGGCTCGGGGAGCTGTTTTTT. It translates to CSARDQGTGLGELFF.